Presented here are 18 T cell receptor beta chains from one specimen sequenced in a study of regulatory T cells in long-lasting Graves disease. As to time point: persistent/refractory GD, antithyroid drugs over 5 years with positive TRAb. Extracted RNA from PBMCs served as the source of the TCR library. The TCR beta library used iRepertoire HTBI primers with Arm-PCR amplification of CDR3. Via MiXCR, TCRdb re-called the multiplex PCR reads, giving one row per CDR3 protein. The data contain roughly 400,000 distinct CDR3 sequences, around 21% of them singletons. The material sequenced was peripheral blood mononuclear cells (PBMCs), taken when the disease was refractory, from a patient treated with antithyroid drugs. The receptors shown here come from a female donor with Graves disease.

This clonotype was recorded a few times. A much larger clone sits a single nucleotide away, making a read error possible. This chain joins TRBV9 and TRBJ2-6; D remains ambiguous. V was clipped by 5 bases and J by 0 bases, with 3 bases between them. The CDR3 has 13 residues. The germline gives CDR1 SGDLS, CDR2 YYNGEE. The CDR3 sequence is CASRDSGANVLTF. The CDR3 region has the DNA TGTGCCAGCAGGGACTCTGGGGCCAACGTCCTGACTTTC.

The V call is TRBV5-1, the J call TRBJ1-1; no clear D. V was cut by 4 bases and J by 4 bases, with 20 bases left in between. Germline assignment: CDR1 SGHRS and CDR2 YFSETQ. The CDR3 covers 16 residues. The CDR3 here is CASSPLPGRVATEAFF. DNA of the CDR3: TGCGCCAGCAGCCCTCTCCCAGGCCGGGTGGCCACTGAAGCTTTCTTT. Full variable domain (remainder filled in from reference TRBV5-1 and TRBJ1-1): KAGVTQTPRYLIKTRGQQVTLSCSPISGHRSVSWYQQTPGQGLQFLFEYFSETQRNKGNFPGRFSGRQFSNSRSEMNVSTLELGDSALYLCASSPLPGRVATEAFFGQGTRLTVV.

As to this clonotype: A clone one base away is much larger, so this may be a read error. This chain joins TRBV6-2 or TRBV6-3 and TRBJ1-5; D ambiguous. Looked up from germline, CDR1 is MNHEY and CDR2 is SVGEGT. Trimming cost V 7 bases and J 7 bases, with 17 bases left between them. The CDR3 spans 14 residues. Written as DNA, the CDR3 is TGTGCCAGCACCGAGGAGCGAGGCGGCCAGCCCCAGCATTTT. It specifies CASTEERGGQPQHF.

This clonotype was observed many times. The gene calls are TRBV2 and TRBJ2-7, with a tentative D call TRBD1 (5 bases). V dropped 6 bases and J dropped 4 bases, with 13 bases sitting between them. The CDR3 has 13 residues. From germline, CDR1 is SNHLY and CDR2 FYNNEI. CDR3 nucleotide sequence: TGTGCCAGCAGGGACACCATGGAGTACGAGCAGTACTTC. Translated: CASRDTMEYEQYF.

V and J are TRBV7-2 and TRBJ2-7, with 8 positions matching TRBD2. The V gene's germline CDR1 is SGHTA and CDR2 FQGNSA. The CDR3 runs 13 residues. The ends lost 3 bases at V and 6 bases at J; junction bases unmatched: 4. The CDR3 DNA reads as TGTGCCAGCAGCTTTGGCGGGAGGCCCGAGCAGTACTTC. Protein: CASSFGGRPEQYF.

This clonotype has ten or more counts. V is TRBV6-2 or TRBV6-3 and J is TRBJ2-7; no firm D call. CDR3 size: 13 residues. The germline V gene encodes CDR1 MNHEY and CDR2 SVGEGT. Trimming cost V 4 bases and J 3 bases, with 10 bases left between them. The CDR3 sequence is CASSFGSIYEQYF. DNA for the CDR3: TGTGCCAGCAGTTTTGGGTCCATCTACGAGCAGTACTTC.

As for this clonotype: The conserved phenylalanine or tryptophan is not found at the CDR3 terminus, so this likely reflects a read error. The chain couples TRBV29-1 to TRBJ1-1, with a tentative D call TRBD1 (5 bases). V dropped 4 bases and J dropped 4 bases, with 16 bases sitting between them. The length of the CDR3 is 14 residues. Germline values: CDR1 SQVTM, CDR2 ANQGSEA. CDR3 sequence reads: CSVAVGAGRTEAFL. As DNA, the CDR3 is TGCAGCGTTGCCGTCGGGGCCGGCCGCACTGAAGCTTTCCTT.

V and J are TRBV28 and TRBJ2-6; D is perhaps TRBD2 (5 bases). The CDR3 contains 17 residues. V was pared by 2 bases and J by 1 base, with 12 bases between. Per the germline V gene, CDR1 is MDHEN and CDR2 is SYDVKM. CDR3 protein: CASSLGGAPSGANVLTF. The CDR3 nucleotides read TGTGCCAGCAGTTTAGGAGGAGCTCCTTCTGGGGCCAACGTCCTGACTTTC.

This clonotype occurred many times. The missing conserved phenylalanine or tryptophan at the end of this CDR3 makes a read error likely. It is unclear where the CDR3 begins or ends on the DNA, so no DNA is shown, and the CDR3 is as TCRdb lists it. This chain's CDR3 is CASGLKPGPSFP. This chain connects TRBV12-5 to TRBJ2-7; the table's D call, TRBD1, was not checked against the DNA. The CDR3 numbers 12 amino acids, ends counted. Germline V gives CDR1 LGHNT, CDR2 FRNRAP.

This clonotype was recorded at least ten times. The chain carries TRBV12-3 or TRBV12-4 and TRBJ1-3; no clear D. The CDR3 loop spans 13 amino acids. The V and J ends lost 3 bases and 4 bases respectively, with 7 bases between them. This CDR3 reads CASSFSEGNTIYF. DNA of the CDR3: TGTGCCAGCAGTTTTTCCGAGGGAAACACCATATATTTT.

This clonotype was counted ten times or more. The chain couples TRBV3-1 to TRBJ1-4; D remains ambiguous. Per the germline V gene, CDR1 is LGHDT and CDR2 is YNNKEL (reference sequence). V was cut by 0 bases and J by 7 bases, with 0 bases left in between. The CDR3 spans 11 residues. DNA of the CDR3: TGTGCCAGCAGCCAAGATGAAAAACTGTTTTTT. This codes for CASSQDEKLFF.

This clonotype was seen repeatedly, ten times or more. The gene calls are TRBV24-1 and TRBJ1-5; D remains ambiguous. CDR3 length equals 14 residues. V was clipped by 1 base and J by 1 base, with 4 bases between them. Germline CDR1 is KGHDR and CDR2 is SFDVKD. Here the CDR3 reads CATSDFLSNQPQHF. CDR3 nucleotide sequence: TGTGCCACCAGTGATTTCCTCAGCAATCAGCCCCAGCATTTT.

V and J are TRBV28 and TRBJ1-5; D might be TRBD1 (6 bases). The CDR3 is 14 amino acids. CDR1 and CDR2 (germline): MDHEN, SYDVKM. V gave up 6 bases and J gave up 1 base, with 10 bases separating them. CDR3 protein: CASRSGQSNQPQHF. CDR3 bases: TGTGCCAGCAGGTCCGGACAGAGCAATCAGCCCCAGCATTTT.

As concerns this clonotype: This sequence may be a read error, since a much larger clone differs from it by one base. This chain uses TRBV6-2 or TRBV6-3 with TRBJ1-1; no clear D. The CDR3 contains 15 residues. Germline CDR1 and CDR2: MNHEY and SVGEGT. The CDR3 nucleotides are TGTGCCAGCAGTGTCCGCGGAGTCATGAACACTGAAGCTTCCTTT. Amino acid sequence: CASSVRGVMNTEASF.

CDR3: CSAGQRGVNEQFF. The CDR3, as DNA: TGCAGTGCTGGACAACGCGGAGTAAATGAGCAGTTCTTC. The V gene is TRBV20-1, the J gene TRBJ2-1; tentative D call: TRBD1 (5 bases). The germline CDR1 and CDR2 sequences are DFQATT and SNEGSKA (reference sequence). V was clipped by 5 bases and J by 7 bases, with 15 bases between them. This CDR3 is 13 amino acids long.

V is TRBV29-1 and J is TRBJ2-7; 8 nucleotides agree with TRBD1. Germline V gives CDR1 SQVTM, CDR2 ANQGSEA. The CDR3 covers 13 residues. With V trimmed by 7 bases and J by 2 bases, 7 bases remained unmatched. The CDR3 here is CSAGLTGAYEQYF. CDR3 coding DNA: TGCAGCGCGGGATTGACAGGGGCCTACGAGCAGTACTTC.

J is TRBJ2-7 and V is TRBV27, with D possibly matching TRBD1 (5 bases). Germline CDR1 and CDR2: MNHEY and SMNVEV (reference sequence). Trimming cost V 1 base and J 2 bases, with 12 bases left between them. The CDR3 runs 15 residues. CDR3 sequence: CASSLYLGQAYEQYF. The CDR3 bases are TGTGCCAGCAGTTTATACCTGGGGCAGGCCTACGAGCAGTACTTC.

This clonotype came up a few times. The CDR3 coding sequence is TGTGCCAGCAGTTCGCCGGGACACTCGAACACCGGGGAGCTGTTTTTT. Protein sequence: CASSSPGHSNTGELFF. The J gene is TRBJ2-2, the V gene TRBV27, with D maybe TRBD1 (6 bases). The CDR3 consists of 16 residues. V dropped 4 bases and J dropped 0 bases, with 12 bases sitting between them. The germline CDR1 and CDR2 sequences are MNHEY and SMNVEV (reference sequence).